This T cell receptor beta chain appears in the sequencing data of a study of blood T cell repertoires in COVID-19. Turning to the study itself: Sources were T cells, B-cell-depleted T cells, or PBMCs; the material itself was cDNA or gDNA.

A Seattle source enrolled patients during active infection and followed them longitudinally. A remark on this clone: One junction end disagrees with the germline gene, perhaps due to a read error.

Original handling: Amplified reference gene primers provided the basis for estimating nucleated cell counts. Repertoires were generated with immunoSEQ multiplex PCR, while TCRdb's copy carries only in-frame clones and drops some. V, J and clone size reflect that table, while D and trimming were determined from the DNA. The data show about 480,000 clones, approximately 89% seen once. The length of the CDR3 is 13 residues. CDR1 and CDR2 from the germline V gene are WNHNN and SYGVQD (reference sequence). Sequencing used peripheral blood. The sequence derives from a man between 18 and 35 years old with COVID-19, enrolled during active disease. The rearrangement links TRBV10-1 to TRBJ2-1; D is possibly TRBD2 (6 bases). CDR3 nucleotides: TGCGCCAGCAGAGGTACTAGCTACGATGAGCAGTTCTTC. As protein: CASRGTSYDEQFF.